The clone carrying this T cell receptor (beta chain) was found many times. Its specificity is not known. Germline V CDR1 and CDR2: PRHDT, FYEKMQ (reference sequence). The V end lost 3 bases, the J end lost 2 bases, and 7 bases lay between the germline ends. The CDR3 loop spans 13 amino acids. TCRdb ran MiXCR on the RT-PCR reads and lists one entry per CDR3 protein. The sample lists roughly 500,000 distinct CDR3 sequences, about 17% occurring once. The sample originates from a study of response to subunit inactivated influenza vaccine. General study findings and limits: It was suggested by the authors that few new T cells are recruited by each seasonal influenza vaccination.

This chain connects TRBV13 to TRBJ1-2; no reliable D call. Sequencing was performed on CD4+ T cells sorted from PBMCs, taken around 25 months after vaccination. The source of this sequence is a man aged 50-75 years who received an inactivated influenza vaccine. The CDR3 sequence: CASSFGENYGYTF. The CDR3 DNA reads as TGTGCCAGCAGCTTCGGAGAGAACTATGGCTACACCTTC.